One and the same sample provided the 18 T cell receptor beta chains below, sequenced in a study of blood T cell repertoires in COVID-19 (dated by TCRdb to the early 2020s). The method behind the library was the immunoSEQ multiplex PCR assay. TCRdb retrieved this table from immuneACCESS and kept in-frame rearrangements only. Not all clones are present; in checked studies, unresolved V genes account for under half, and no reason is known for the remainder. Here the sample has 300,000 to 350,000 clones; roughly 90% occur a single time. Over 3.5% of the sample is taken by the ten largest. The sample consisted of PBMCs or T cells enriched from blood (not recorded which). These receptors originate from a woman between 18 and 30 years old with acute COVID-19.

The genes are TRBV4-2 and TRBJ2-5; 9 nucleotides agree with TRBD1. J lost 3 bases, V lost 0 bases, and 2 bases had no gene match. This CDR3 has 15 amino acids. In germline, CDR1 is LGHNA, CDR2 YNFKEQ. The CDR3 bases are TGTGCCAGCAGCCAAGAAACAGGGGGCGAAGAGACCCAGTACTTC. Translation: CASSQETGGEETQYF.

V usage is TRBV24-1 and J usage is TRBJ1-1; 8 bases map to TRBD1. Germline values: CDR1 KGHDR, CDR2 SFDVKD. This CDR3 has 13 amino acids. Germline trimming cut 3 bases from V and 6 bases from J; bases unmatched to any gene: 2. In nucleotides, the CDR3 is TGTGCCACCAGTGATCGGACAGGGTCTGAAGCTTTCTTT. It codes for CATSDRTGSEAFF.

The chain carries TRBV28 and TRBJ1-5; D is ambiguous. Trimming shortened V by 5 bases and J by 0 bases, and 11 bases separated the two germline ends. The CDR3 totals 15 residues. Germline V lookup: CDR1 MDHEN, CDR2 SYDVKM. The CDR3 is CASSLFTGSNQPQHF. The CDR3 bases are TGTGCCAGCAGTCTCTTTACGGGTAGCAATCAGCCCCAGCATTTT.

V is TRBV20-1 and J is TRBJ2-3; D remains ambiguous. Trimming removed 0 bases from V and 6 bases from J, with 4 bases in between. CDR1 DFQATT and CDR2 SNEGSKA come from the germline V gene (reference sequence). The CDR3 loop spans 11 amino acids. The chain's CDR3 is CSARDGDTQYF. In nucleotides, the CDR3 is TGCAGTGCTAGAGATGGCGATACGCAGTATTTT.

The genes are TRBV28 and TRBJ2-1; 8 bases line up with TRBD1. Germline trimming cut 7 bases from V and 2 bases from J; bases unmatched to any gene: 7. This CDR3 spans 15 amino acids. Germline CDR1 and CDR2: MDHEN and SYDVKM. The CDR3 sequence is CASTPGTGAYNEQFF. The CDR3, as DNA: TGTGCCAGCACCCCCGGGACAGGAGCCTACAATGAGCAGTTCTTC.

The V gene is TRBV18, the J gene TRBJ1-2, with D maybe TRBD1 (5 bases). The length of the CDR3 is 14 residues. V lost 3 bases to trimming and J lost 4 bases, with 12 bases between them. Germline-derived CDR1 and CDR2 are KGHSH and LQKENI. The CDR3 sequence: CASSPPDSPYGYTF. DNA of the CDR3: TGTGCCAGCTCACCCCCAGACAGTCCCTATGGCTACACCTTC. Looking up the rest from reference TRBV18 and TRBJ1-2 gives the full variable domain: NAGVMQNPRHLVRRRGQEARLRCSPMKGHSHVYWYRQLPEEGLKFMVYLQKENIIDESGMPKERFSAEFPKEGPSILRIQQVVRGDSAAYFCASSPPDSPYGYTFGSGTRLTVV.

The rearrangement links TRBV10-2 to TRBJ1-2, with no clear D. The V and J ends lost 0 bases and 5 bases respectively, with 7 bases between them. The CDR3 loop spans 13 amino acids. Germline CDR1 WSHSY, CDR2 SAAADI. CDR3 coding DNA: TGCGCCAGCAGTGAGTCGTCAGGTTATGGCTACACCTTC. It is translated as CASSESSGYGYTF.

This chain joins TRBV9 and TRBJ1-6; TRBD1 matches at 7 bases. Germline trimming cut 3 bases from V and 4 bases from J; bases unmatched to any gene: 7. Germline loops: CDR1 SGDLS, CDR2 YYNGEE. The CDR3 spans 16 residues. The CDR3 loop is CASSAGEQGYNSPLHF. The CDR3 coding sequence is TGTGCCAGCAGCGCAGGGGAACAGGGGTATAATTCACCCCTCCACTTT.

The J gene is TRBJ2-2, the V gene TRBV6-5; no clear D. The CDR3 runs to 16 residues. CDR1 MNHEY and CDR2 SVGAGI come from the germline V gene. The V end lost 0 bases, the J end lost 0 bases, and 8 bases lay between the germline ends. Here the CDR3 DNA reads TGTGCCAGCAGTTACTCCCCGACTGCGAACACCGGGGAGCTGTTTTTT. Translating it yields CASSYSPTANTGELFF.

This chain joins TRBV24-1 and TRBJ2-3, with 7 nucleotides matching TRBD2. The germline V gene encodes CDR1 KGHDR and CDR2 SFDVKD. The CDR3 covers 16 residues. The trim removed 4 bases at V and 3 bases at J, leaving 9 bases unmatched. Written as DNA, the CDR3 is TGTGCCACCAGTGACCCTAGCGTCGGGGGGACAGATACGCAGTATTTT. Its protein is CATSDPSVGGTDTQYF.

This chain joins TRBV24-1 and TRBJ2-3, with D perhaps TRBD2 (6 bases). V was cut by 6 bases and J by 5 bases, with 14 bases left in between. Looked up from germline, CDR1 is KGHDR and CDR2 is SFDVKD. The CDR3 is made up of 14 amino acids. The CDR3: CATSSGRLIDTQYF. CDR3 DNA: TGTGCCACCAGTTCCGGGAGATTGATAGATACGCAGTATTTT.

The chain is built from TRBV7-3 and TRBJ1-1; D is unclear. Deletions cut 6 bases from V and 3 bases from J, with 11 bases between. Germline loops: CDR1 SGHTA, CDR2 FQGTGA. The CDR3 has 13 amino acids. The CDR3 DNA sequence: TGTGCCAGCAGAGGAGGTAAACACACTGAAGCTTTCTTT. Translating gives CASRGGKHTEAFF.

This chain uses TRBV15 with TRBJ2-1; 7 bases are shared with TRBD1. Germline lookup yields CDR1 LNHNV and CDR2 YYDKDF (reference sequence). The ends lost 5 bases at V and 6 bases at J; junction bases unmatched: 13. This CDR3 spans 16 amino acids. This chain's CDR3 is CATSEGVGAGGNEQFF. The CDR3 nucleotides read TGTGCCACCAGCGAAGGGGTCGGCGCAGGGGGCAATGAGCAGTTCTTC.

J is TRBJ1-1 and V is TRBV7-3; D is unclear. The CDR3 runs 14 residues. Germline CDR1 and CDR2: SGHTA and FQGTGA. V lost 3 bases and J 0 bases, leaving 8 bases between the germline ends. CDR3 amino acids: CASSFRQVNTEAFF. CDR3 bases: TGTGCCAGCAGCTTTCGCCAGGTGAACACTGAAGCTTTCTTT.

V usage is TRBV28 and J usage is TRBJ2-2; D is perhaps TRBD1 (5 bases). The CDR3 spans 15 residues. Germline-derived CDR1 and CDR2 are MDHEN and SYDVKM. Trimming removed 2 bases at V and 2 bases at J, with 9 bases between. CDR3 loop: CASSLTGTNTGELFF. CDR3 DNA: TGTGCCAGCAGTTTAACAGGAACAAACACCGGGGAGCTGTTTTTT.

The chain's CDR3 is CASRYGGSGLYEQYF. CDR3 sequence (DNA): TGTGCCAGCAGGTATGGAGGGAGTGGTCTCTACGAGCAGTACTTC. V gene TRBV3-1 (or the pseudogene TRBV3-2) combines with J gene TRBJ2-7; the D gene is possibly TRBD2 (6 bases). V gave up 6 bases and J gave up 3 bases, with 18 bases separating them. The CDR3 has 15 amino acids. Germline assignment: CDR1 LGHDT and CDR2 YNNKEL (reference sequence).

The chain carries TRBV5-1 and TRBJ2-7, with 7 bases lining up with TRBD1. The V gene end was trimmed by 0 bases and the J gene end by 2 bases; junction bases not matched to a gene: 8. Germline lookup yields CDR1 SGHRS and CDR2 YFSETQ. This CDR3 has 16 residues. CDR3 protein: CASSLAPGTATYEQYF. CDR3 nucleotides: TGCGCCAGCAGCTTGGCCCCTGGGACAGCGACCTACGAGCAGTACTTC.

This clone was found once. The rearrangement links TRBV7-3 to TRBJ1-1, with 9 bases matching TRBD1. The germline V gene has CDR1 SGHTA and CDR2 FQGTGA. V gave up 6 bases and J gave up 6 bases; unmatched junction bases: 5. The CDR3 has 13 residues. DNA of the CDR3: TGTGCCAGCAGACCAGACAGGGGGGCTGAAGCTTTCTTT. Protein sequence: CASRPDRGAEAFF.